Below, 3 T cell receptor beta chains from the same sample are listed, as sequenced in a study of blood T cell repertoires in COVID-19. Sequencing was performed with immunoSEQ multiplex PCR; in TCRdb, only in-frame clones are kept and a portion is missing. This sample has about 270,000 clones; approximately 87% occur once, and the top ten carry 2% to 3%. The sequencing input was peripheral blood. The receptors come from a woman in her fifties or sixties with acute or convalescent COVID-19.

The chain employs TRBV19 and TRBJ1-2; no reliable D call. Trimming cost V 0 bases and J 7 bases, with 15 bases left between them. CDR1 and CDR2 (germline): LNHDA, SQIVND (reference sequence). This CDR3 spans 15 amino acids. This CDR3 reads CASSIEVRRLSGYTF. The CDR3, as DNA: TGTGCCAGTAGTATAGAAGTGAGGCGACTCAGTGGCTACACCTTC.

The chain uses TRBV6-6 and TRBJ1-1, with a tentative D call TRBD1 (5 bases). V shed 5 bases and J shed 0 bases, with 7 bases lying between them. Germline loops: CDR1 MNHNY, CDR2 SVGAGI (reference sequence). This CDR3 is 13 amino acids long. The CDR3 here is CASSTRVNTEAFF. CDR3 nucleotides: TGTGCCAGCAGTACCAGGGTGAACACTGAAGCTTTCTTT.

The rearrangement joins TRBV6-5 to TRBJ2-5; D possibly corresponds to TRBD1 (5 bases). The CDR3 extends over 14 amino acids. Germline-derived CDR1 and CDR2 are MNHEY and SVGAGI. The V end lost 4 bases, the J end lost 1 base, and 10 bases lay between the germline ends. CDR3 coding DNA: TGTGCCAGCAGTTTTCTCCAGGGCCAAGAGACCCAGTACTTC. It encodes CASSFLQGQETQYF.